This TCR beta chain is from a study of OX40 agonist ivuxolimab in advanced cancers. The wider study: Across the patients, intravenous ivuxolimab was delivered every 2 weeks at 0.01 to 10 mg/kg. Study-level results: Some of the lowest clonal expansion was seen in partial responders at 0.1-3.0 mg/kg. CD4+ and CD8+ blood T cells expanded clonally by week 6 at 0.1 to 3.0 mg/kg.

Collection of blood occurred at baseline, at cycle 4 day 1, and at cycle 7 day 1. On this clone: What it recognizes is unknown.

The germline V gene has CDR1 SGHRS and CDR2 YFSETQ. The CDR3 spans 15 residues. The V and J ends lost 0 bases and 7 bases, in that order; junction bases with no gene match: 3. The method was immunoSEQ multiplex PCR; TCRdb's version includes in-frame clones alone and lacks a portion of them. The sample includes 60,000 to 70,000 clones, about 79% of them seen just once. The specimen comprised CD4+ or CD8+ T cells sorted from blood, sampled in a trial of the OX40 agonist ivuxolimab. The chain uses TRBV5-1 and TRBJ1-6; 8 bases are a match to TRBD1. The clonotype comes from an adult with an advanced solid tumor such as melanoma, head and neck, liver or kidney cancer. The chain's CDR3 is CASSLGDRGNSPLHF. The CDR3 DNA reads TGCGCCAGCAGCTTGGGTGACAGGGGAAATTCACCCCTCCACTTT.